These T cell receptor beta chains were read from a single sample in a study of T cells in Graves' hyperthyroidism and ophthalmopathy. TCRdb reprocessed the multiplex PCR reads with MiXCR, giving one entry per CDR3 protein. The data hold about half a million distinct CDR3 sequences, with 15% to 20% observed a single time. The sample comprised blood. The source is a man in his forties with Graves' ophthalmopathy. Both conserved end residues are part of each CDR3. The D gene is left open where the match is weak. Rows may omit the clone size; those that give it use once, few, many or a size class.

j_gene	abundance	d_gene	v_gene	CDR3nt	CDR3aa
TRBJ2-3	few	NA	TRBV20-1	TGCAGTGCTTACAGCGGATACACAGATACGCAGTATTTT	CSAYSGYTDTQYF
TRBJ2-3	NA	NA	TRBV27	TGTGCCAGCAAGCCCTTCAGGGGTGCGACAGATACGCAGTATTTT	CASKPFRGATDTQYF
TRBJ1-4	few	NA	TRBV3-1	TGTGCCAGCAGCCGGTTGAGAAATGAAAAACTGTTTTTT	CASSRLRNEKLFF
TRBJ1-2	NA	NA	TRBV12-5	TGTGCTAGTGGTTTGGCCGGGCCCCAGGCCCTTGTCTATGGCTACACCTTC	CASGLAGPQALVYGYTF
TRBJ1-3	NA	TRBD1	TRBV20-1	TGCAGTGTCCCATCGGGACAGATCTCTGGAAACACCATATATTTT	CSVPSGQISGNTIYF
TRBJ2-1	NA	TRBD1	TRBV12-3/TRBV12-4	TGTGCCAGCAGGGCCGGGGACAGGGTTTATGAGCAGTTCTTC	CASRAGDRVYEQFF
TRBJ1-6	NA	TRBD1	TRBV12-3/TRBV12-4	TGTGCCAGCAGTTCCCGGACAGGGGATAATTCACCCCTCCACTTT	CASSSRTGDNSPLHF
TRBJ1-1	few	NA	TRBV19	TGTGCCAGTAGAGAGTATGGACAGCGGGTACGAGCTTTCTTT	CASREYGQRVRAFF
TRBJ2-2	few	TRBD1	TRBV20-1	TGCAGTGCTGGGGACAGCCGAGGCACCGGGGAGCTGTTTTTT	CSAGDSRGTGELFF
TRBJ1-2	few	NA	TRBV4-3	TGCGCCAGCAGCCAAGAATCGGGCCGAAACTATGGCTACACCTTC	CASSQESGRNYGYTF
TRBJ2-7	NA	TRBD2	TRBV20-1	TGCGGTGCTACGGAACTAGCGGGGCCCTACGAGCAGTACTTC	CGATELAGPYEQYF
TRBJ1-2	few	NA	TRBV9	TGTGCCAGCAGCGTAGGGCAGGGGACTAACTATGGCTACACCTTC	CASSVGQGTNYGYTF
TRBJ2-3	few	TRBD2	TRBV6-2/TRBV6-3	TGTGCCAGCAGTCGCCAACCAGCGGGAAGCACAGATACGCAGTATTTT	CASSRQPAGSTDTQYF
TRBJ2-3	many	NA	TRBV9	TGTGCCAGCAGCGTGGGCGGCCCGGGAAGGGGAGATACGCAGTATTTT	CASSVGGPGRGDTQYF
TRBJ1-1	many	NA	TRBV2	TGTGCCGGGCAAGGGGGAGGCTTTGAAGCTTTCTTT	CAGQGGGFEAFF
TRBJ1-6	NA	TRBD1	TRBV20-1	TGCAGTGCTAGTGGGGACAGGCGGTCACCCCTCCACTTT	CSASGDRRSPLHF
TRBJ2-1	many	TRBD1	TRBV7-9	TGTGCCAGCAGCTCCGACCAACAGGGGCCCCTCTACAATGAGCAGTTCTTC	CASSSDQQGPLYNEQFF
TRBJ1-6	NA	NA	TRBV7-3	TGTGCCAGCAGCTTAGCCTCCGGGGGGCACTCACCCCTCCACTTT	CASSLASGGHSPLHF
TRBJ1-4	NA	NA	TRBV4-1	TGCGCCAGCAGCGGGGACCCAACTAATGAAAAACTGTTTTTT	CASSGDPTNEKLFF
TRBJ1-2	NA	NA	TRBV3-1	TGTGCCAGCAGCCCGTCGTCGGGGATCGGTATTTATGGCTACACCTTC	CASSPSSGIGIYGYTF
TRBJ1-3	NA	NA	TRBV5-1	TGCGCCAGCAGGGACGCGCGCTCTGGAAACACCATATATTTT	CASRDARSGNTIYF
TRBJ2-1	NA	NA	TRBV19	TGTGCCAGTAGTATCCACATGGTCGGTGAGCAGTTCTTC	CASSIHMVGEQFF
TRBJ1-2	many	NA	TRBV12-3/TRBV12-4	TGTGCCAGCAGTTTAGCGCTATCCAACCGCTATGGCTACACCTTC	CASSLALSNRYGYTF
TRBJ1-1	NA	TRBD1	TRBV15	TGTGCCACCAGCAGCGCCTTACAGGGGTGGGGGAACACTGAAGCTTTCTTT	CATSSALQGWGNTEAFF
TRBJ2-5	few	TRBD2	TRBV5-1	TGCGCCAGCAGCTCCGGACTAGCGGGTGCGGCGAAGACCCAGTACTTC	CASSSGLAGAAKTQYF
TRBJ2-1	NA	NA	TRBV7-2	TGTGCCAGCAGCTTAACCCCCCAAGAGCAGTTCTTC	CASSLTPQEQFF
TRBJ1-2	many	NA	TRBV30	TGTGCCTGGAGTGAGGGGCTAGCTAACTATGGCTACACCTTC	CAWSEGLANYGYTF
TRBJ2-5	NA	NA	TRBV6-2/TRBV6-3	TGTGCCAGCAGTTATGGGGCTCGAGAGACCCAGTACTTC	CASSYGARETQYF
TRBJ2-1	many	NA	TRBV7-9	TGTGCCAGCAGCCTATGGTCGTCCATAAACAATGAGCAGTTCTTC	CASSLWSSINNEQFF
TRBJ2-1	NA	NA	TRBV29-1	TGCAGCGGGGAGAGTGGGGGCAATGAGCAGTTCTTC	CSGESGGNEQFF
TRBJ2-7	many	TRBD1	TRBV2	TGTGCCAGGAGAGCGACAGGGGGCGCAATCTACGAGCAGTACTTC	CARRATGGAIYEQYF
TRBJ2-7	NA	TRBD1	TRBV14	TGTGCCAGCAGCCAAGCTACAGGGGTCTTCCACGAGCAGTACTTC	CASSQATGVFHEQYF
TRBJ2-7	NA	NA	TRBV27	TGTGCCAGCATTAAAAAGCAGTACTTC	CASIKKQYF
TRBJ1-6	few	NA	TRBV9	TGTGCCAGCAGCGGATATGATAAGAATTCACCCCTCCACTTT	CASSGYDKNSPLHF
TRBJ1-4	NA	NA	TRBV2	TGTGCCAGCAGTGAGCGGAGGAATGAAAAACTGTTTTTT	CASSERRNEKLFF
TRBJ2-5	few	TRBD2	TRBV5-1	TGCGCCAGCAGCTCTCTATTGACTAGCGGGATCGGAGAGACCCAGTACTTC	CASSSLLTSGIGETQYF
TRBJ1-2	few	NA	TRBV7-2	TGTGCCAGCAGCTTCGAAAGGACATATGGCTACACCTTC	CASSFERTYGYTF
TRBJ2-1	NA	TRBD2	TRBV5-1	TGCGCCAGCAGCTCGGGACTAGCGGGGGCTCTAGGGGAGTTCTTC	CASSSGLAGALGEFF
TRBJ1-2	few	NA	TRBV4-1	TGCGCCAGCAGCCAAGGGGGGGCTAACTATGGCTACACCTTC	CASSQGGANYGYTF
TRBJ2-7	few	NA	TRBV6-1	TGTGCCAGCAGTGGGACTCTCCCCTACGAGCAGTACTTC	CASSGTLPYEQYF
TRBJ2-2	NA	TRBD2	TRBV5-6	TGTGCCAGCAGCCGGGACTACCGTTTTTCCCCCGGGGAGCTGTTTTTT	CASSRDYRFSPGELFF
TRBJ2-1	NA	NA	TRBV6-2/TRBV6-3	TGTGCCAGCAGTTACTCGATAAACTCCGACAATGAGCAGTTCTTC	CASSYSINSDNEQFF
TRBJ2-3	once	TRBD2	TRBV2	TGTGCCAGCATGCCTAGCGGGAGTGGCACAGATACGCAGTGTTTT	CASMPSGSGTDTQCF
TRBJ1-6	NA	NA	TRBV6-1	TGTGCCAGCAGTGAAGCGAGGGCAGGGAATTCACCCCTCCACTTT	CASSEARAGNSPLHF
TRBJ2-3	few	NA	TRBV4-1	TGCGCCAGCAGCAAACAGGGAAGGAGCAATACGCAGTATTTT	CASSKQGRSNTQYF
TRBJ2-5	many	NA	TRBV7-6	TGTGCCAGCAGCTCTCGGGCGGGGACTCAAGAGACCCAGTACTTC	CASSSRAGTQETQYF
TRBJ2-5	many	NA	TRBV30	TGTGCCTGGAGTGCAGCGGAGACCCAGTACTTC	CAWSAAETQYF
TRBJ1-2	NA	NA	TRBV10-3	TGTGCCATCAGTGAGGAGGTCAGGCGTTATGGCTACACCTTC	CAISEEVRRYGYTF
TRBJ2-1	many	TRBD2	TRBV20-1	TGCAGTGCTACGGTGGGGGGGGGCTACAATGAGCAGTTCTTC	CSATVGGGYNEQFF
TRBJ2-1	many	NA	TRBV12-3/TRBV12-4	TGTGCCAGCAGGACCCGCGGGGGCAGAAGGAATGAGCAGTTCTTC	CASRTRGGRRNEQFF
TRBJ2-7	many	NA	TRBV7-2	TGTGCCAGCAGCCGGGACCTGGCAGCGGGTTCGGCCGAGCAGTACTTC	CASSRDLAAGSAEQYF
TRBJ1-6	NA	TRBD1	TRBV12-3/TRBV12-4	TGTGCCAGCAGTTCGTTGGGACAGTATAATTCACCCCTCCACTTT	CASSSLGQYNSPLHF
TRBJ2-5	many	NA	TRBV3-1	TGTGCCAGCAGCCACCCATCGGATAGCGGAACCCAAGAGACCCAGTACTTC	CASSHPSDSGTQETQYF